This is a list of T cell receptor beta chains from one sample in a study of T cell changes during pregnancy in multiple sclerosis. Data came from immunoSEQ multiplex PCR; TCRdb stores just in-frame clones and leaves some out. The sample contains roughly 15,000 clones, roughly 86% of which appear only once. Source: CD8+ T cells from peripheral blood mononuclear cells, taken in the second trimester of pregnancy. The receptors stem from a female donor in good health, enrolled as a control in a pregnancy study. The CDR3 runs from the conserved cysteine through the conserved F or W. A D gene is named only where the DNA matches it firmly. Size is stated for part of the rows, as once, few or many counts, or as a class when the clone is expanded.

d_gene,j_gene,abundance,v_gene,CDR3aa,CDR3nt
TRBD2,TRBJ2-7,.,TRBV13,CASSLGGGDKYF,TGTGCCAGCAGCTTGGGTGGGGGGGATAAGTACTTC
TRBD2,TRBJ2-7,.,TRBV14,CASSRGGLAMYEQYF,TGTGCCAGCAGCCGGGGCGGACTAGCGATGTACGAGCAGTACTTC
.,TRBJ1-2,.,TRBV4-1,CASSQALSADYGYTF,TGCGCCAGCAGCCAAGCCTTGAGTGCGGACTATGGCTACACCTTC
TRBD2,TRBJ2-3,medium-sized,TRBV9,CASSVGLAGTDTQYF,TGTGCCAGCAGCGTAGGACTAGCGGGGACGGATACGCAGTATTTT
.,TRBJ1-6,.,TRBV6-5,CASSRRGENSPLHF,TGTGCCAGCAGCCGCCGGGGGGAAAATTCACCCCTCCACTTT
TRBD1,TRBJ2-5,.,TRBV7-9,CASSLGQGLETQYF,TGTGCCAGCAGCCTTGGACAGGGGCTAGAGACCCAGTACTTC
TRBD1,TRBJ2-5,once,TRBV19,CASSRRGLEIQETQYF,TGTGCCAGTAGTCGCAGGGGGTTGGAGATTCAAGAGACCCAGTACTTC
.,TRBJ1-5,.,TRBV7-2,CASSPPPVTGQPQHF,TGTGCCAGCAGCCCCCCACCCGTCACCGGTCAGCCCCAGCATTTT
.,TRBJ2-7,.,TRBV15,CATSLTPGLTYEQYF,TGTGCCACCAGCTTAACCCCGGGACTTACCTACGAGCAGTACTTC
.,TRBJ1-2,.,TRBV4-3,CASSQDRVWGDYGYTF,TGCGCCAGCAGCCAAGATCGGGTTTGGGGGGACTATGGCTACACCTTC
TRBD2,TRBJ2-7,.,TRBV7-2,CASSPPGGSSEQYF,TGTGCCAGCAGCCCGCCGGGGGGTAGCAGCGAGCAGTACTTC
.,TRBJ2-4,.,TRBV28,CASSLGAKNIQYF,TGTGCCAGCAGCCTCGGGGCCAAAAACATTCAGTACTTC
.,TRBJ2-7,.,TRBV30,CAWSRGGLSYEQYF,TGTGCCTGGAGTCGGGGAGGCCTCTCCTACGAGCAGTACTTC
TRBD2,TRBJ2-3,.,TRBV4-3,CASSQDRKGAGGQDTQYF,TGCGCCAGCAGCCAAGATAGGAAGGGGGCGGGGGGGCAGGATACGCAGTATTTT
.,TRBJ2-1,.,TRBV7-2,CASSSGQRTNEQFF,TGTGCCAGCAGCTCCGGACAGCGTACCAATGAGCAGTTCTTC
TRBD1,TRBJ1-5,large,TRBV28,CASSFPSTGTANLQAQPQHF,TGTGCCAGCAGTTTCCCCTCCACCGGGACAGCCAACCTCCAGGCTCAGCCCCAGCATTTT
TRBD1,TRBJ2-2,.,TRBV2,CASSVTGGTGELFF,TGTGCCAGCAGTGTAACAGGGGGCACCGGGGAGCTGTTTTTT
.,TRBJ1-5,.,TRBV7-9,CASSLDSSNQPQHF,TGTGCCAGCAGCTTAGACAGTAGCAATCAGCCCCAGCATTTT
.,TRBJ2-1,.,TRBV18,CASSPLTSYNEQFF,TGTGCCAGCTCACCACTAACTAGTTACAATGAGCAGTTCTTC
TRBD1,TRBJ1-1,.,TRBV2,CASSYRGLNTEAFF,TGTGCCAGCAGCTACAGGGGGCTGAACACTGAAGCTTTCTTT
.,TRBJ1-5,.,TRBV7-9,CASSLGGEPQHF,TGTGCCAGCAGCTTAGGGGGGGAGCCCCAGCATTTT
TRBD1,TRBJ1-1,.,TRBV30,CAWRTGREAFF,TGTGCCTGGCGGACAGGGCGTGAAGCTTTCTTT
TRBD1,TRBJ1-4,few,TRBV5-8,CASSLQGGNEKLFF,TGTGCCAGCAGCTTGCAGGGGGGTAATGAAAAACTGTTTTTT
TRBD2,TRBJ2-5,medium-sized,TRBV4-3,CASSQEWRGAQETQYF,TGCGCCAGCAGCCAAGAATGGCGGGGGGCACAAGAGACCCAGTACTTC
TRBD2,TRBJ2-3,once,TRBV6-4,CASSERGGTDTQYF,TGTGCCAGCAGTGAGCGGGGGGGCACAGATACGCAGTATTTT
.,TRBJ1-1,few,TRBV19,CARPPSMNTEAFF,TGTGCCAGGCCCCCATCTATGAACACTGAAGCTTTCTTT
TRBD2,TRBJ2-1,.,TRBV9,CASSVATGTSNNEQFF,TGTGCCAGCAGCGTAGCTACGGGGACTAGCAACAATGAGCAGTTCTTC
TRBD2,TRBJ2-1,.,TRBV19,CASSILAGGIRGQFF,TGTGCCAGTAGTATACTAGCGGGGGGAATCCGGGGGCAGTTCTTC
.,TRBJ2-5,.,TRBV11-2,CASSLAETQYF,TGTGCCAGCAGCTTGGCAGAGACCCAGTACTTC
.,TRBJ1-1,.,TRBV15,CATSDRTNTEAFF,TGTGCCACCAGTGACAGGACAAACACTGAAGCTTTCTTT
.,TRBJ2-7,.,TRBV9,CASSDSPYEQYF,TGTGCCAGCAGCGACAGCCCCTACGAGCAGTACTTC
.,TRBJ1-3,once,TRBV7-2,CASSLRQVPGSSSGNTIYF,TGTGCCAGCAGCCTTCGACAGGTCCCCGGCTCGAGCTCTGGAAACACCATATATTTT
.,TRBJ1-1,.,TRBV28,CASSPEVALNTEAFF,TGTGCCAGCAGTCCCGAAGTGGCCTTGAACACTGAAGCTTTCTTT